Presented here are 22 T cell receptor beta chains from one specimen sequenced in a study of patients and donors after allogeneic stem cell transplantation (dated by TCRdb to about 2020). Libraries came from RT-PCR. The sequencing machine was a NextSeq 550. TCRdb reanalyzed the raw reads on its own, using fastp at Q25 for trimming and MiXCR for clone calling, and kept in-frame beta chains. Under each unique CDR3 protein, matching rows form one entry showing the most common genes and DNA. Present in this sample are some 150,000 distinct CDR3 sequences, about 40% of which were seen just once. The ten largest clones represent 50% to 65% of the sample. The sample taken for sequencing was blood, either unsorted or a sorted T cell fraction (not recorded which). Receptors were obtained from a human donor who was either an allogeneic HSCT recipient or a stem cell or donor lymphocyte infusion donor (not recorded which). It is not recorded whose cells these are; they may come from a transplant donor.

This clonotype turned up a few times. This chain joins TRBV11-2 and TRBJ2-1, with 10 bases identical to TRBD2. V gave up 1 base and J gave up 8 bases; unmatched junction bases: 5. The CDR3 loop spans 15 amino acids. From germline, CDR1 is SGHAT and CDR2 FQNNGV. CDR3 in DNA: TGTGCCAGCAGCTTAGGGGCTAGCGGGGGCGATGAGCAGTTCTTC. Translated: CASSLGASGGDEQFF.

The chain carries TRBV27 and TRBJ2-2; D might be TRBD1 (6 bases). CDR1 is MNHEY and CDR2 is SMNVEV in the germline V gene (reference sequence). The length of the CDR3 is 15 residues. Between the trimmed V and J ends, which lost 4 bases and 5 bases, there was a span of 14 bases. CDR3 residues: CASSSLGATTGELFF. The DNA of the CDR3 is TGTGCCAGCAGTTCTCTGGGGGCCACTACCGGGGAGCTGTTTTTT.

This clonotype came up a few times. The V call is TRBV10-3, the J call TRBJ1-4; D may be TRBD1 (6 bases). Germline CDR1 and CDR2: ENHRY and SYGVKD. This CDR3 has 14 residues. V dropped 10 bases and J dropped 3 bases, with 15 bases sitting between them. The CDR3 is CATADGQPNEKLFF. CDR3 in DNA: TGTGCCACCGCCGATGGACAGCCTAATGAAAAACTGTTTTTT.

The V and J genes are TRBV7-2 and TRBJ1-5; 7 positions agree with TRBD1. With V trimmed by 5 bases and J by 1 base, 2 bases remained unmatched. Germline loops: CDR1 SGHTA, CDR2 FQGNSA. CDR3 size: 14 residues. CDR3 coding DNA: TGTGCCAGCAGCGCCAGGGGGAGCAATCAGCCCCAGCATTTT. This gives the protein CASSARGSNQPQHF.

This clonotype was observed a handful of times. V and J are TRBV7-6 and TRBJ1-6, with D possibly matching TRBD1 (6 bases). Deletions cut 4 bases from V and 7 bases from J, with 14 bases between. The CDR3 contains 15 residues. CDR1 and CDR2 from the germline V gene are SGHVS and FNYEAQ. The CDR3: CASSSQTGLNSPLHF. The CDR3, as DNA: TGTGCCAGCAGCTCCCAGACAGGCCTAAATTCACCCCTCCACTTT. Based on the CDR3 plus reference TRBV7-6 and TRBJ1-6, the full variable domain is GAGVSQSPRYKVTKRGQDVALRCDPISGHVSLYWYRQALGQGPEFLTYFNYEAQQDKSGLPNDRFSAERPEGSISTLTIQRTEQRDSAMYRCASSSQTGLNSPLHFGNGTRLTVT.

V is TRBV10-3 and J is TRBJ2-7; either TRBD1 or TRBD2 may fit D (5 bases each). V lost 4 bases and J 3 bases, leaving 19 bases between the germline ends. The length of the CDR3 is 16 residues. Germline V gene lookup returns CDR1 ENHRY and CDR2 SYGVKD. In nucleotides, the CDR3 is TGTGCCATCAGTGTATGTCGGGACGGACAAGGCTACGAGCAGTACGTC. It codes for CAISVCRDGQGYEQYV.

The CDR3 region is CASSVQGASGNTIYF. CDR3 bases: TGTGCCAGCAGTGTCCAGGGGGCGTCTGGAAACACCATATATTTT. The V and J genes are TRBV2 and TRBJ1-3, with 8 bases lining up with TRBD1. Trimming took 4 bases from V and 1 from J; bases not matched to a gene: 3. The length of the CDR3 is 15 residues. Germline CDR1 and CDR2: SNHLY and FYNNEI.

The rearrangement links TRBV7-2 to TRBJ1-2; D ambiguous. V was cut by 5 bases and J by 10 bases, with 20 bases left in between. Germline CDR1 SGHTA, CDR2 FQGNSA. The CDR3 loop spans 14 amino acids. CDR3 protein: CASSLTPRGIDYTF. The CDR3 nucleotides are TGTGCCAGCAGCCTAACCCCTCGCGGGATCGACTACACCTTC. The complete variable domain, with remaining parts taken from reference TRBV7-2 and TRBJ1-2, reads GAGVSQSPSNKVTEKGKDVELRCDPISGHTALYWYRQSLGQGLEFLIYFQGNSAPDKSGLPSDRFSAERTGGSVSTLTIQRTQQEDSAVYLCASSLTPRGIDYTFGSGTRLTVV.

This clonotype was recorded once. The chain is built from TRBV6-5 and TRBJ1-3, with a tentative D call TRBD1 (6 bases). The CDR3 loop spans 17 amino acids. V was pared by 4 bases and J by 0 bases, with 16 bases between. Germline CDR1 reads MNHEY; CDR2 reads SVGAGI. In nucleotides, the CDR3 is TGTGCCAGCAGTTCCCCGGGCAGGGGAGGCTCTGGAAACACCATATATTTT. Translation: CASSSPGRGGSGNTIYF.

The chain recombines TRBV7-9 with TRBJ2-2; D gene uncertain. Germline V gene sequence: CDR1 SEHNR, CDR2 FQNEAQ (reference sequence). The CDR3 covers 13 residues. V lost 5 bases and J 10 bases, leaving 14 bases between the germline ends. The CDR3 bases are TGTGCCAGCAGCCCATCCCGCCGACCGGAGCTGTTTTTT. Its protein is CASSPSRRPELFF.

The rearrangement uses TRBV7-9 and TRBJ2-1, with 8 positions matching TRBD2. Germline assignment: CDR1 SEHNR and CDR2 FQNEAQ (reference sequence). The CDR3 covers 18 residues. V trimming: 3 bases; J trimming: 2 bases; junction bases outside the gene matches: 12. The CDR3 nucleotides are TGTGCCAGCAGCTTCCCCTCCGGGGGGGGGACGCCCTACAATGAGCAGTTCTTC. Translated, it gives CASSFPSGGGTPYNEQFF.

The chain is built from TRBV12-3 or TRBV12-4 and TRBJ2-5; no clear D. Trimming pared 1 base from V and 1 base from J, leaving 4 bases between. The CDR3 loop spans 13 amino acids. CDR3 residues: CASSLDAQETQYF. The DNA of the CDR3 is TGTGCCAGCAGTTTAGACGCCCAAGAGACCCAGTACTTC.

This clonotype was recorded only once. The rearrangement uses TRBV10-3 and TRBJ2-3; D assignment may be TRBD1 or TRBD2 (5 bases each). CDR3 length: 14 amino acids. V lost 2 bases to trimming and J lost 2 bases, with 8 bases between them. From germline, CDR1 is ENHRY and CDR2 SYGVKD. For the CDR3, the DNA is TGTGCCATCAGTGAGGGGACCCTCACAGATACGCAGTATTTT. Translated, it gives CAISEGTLTDTQYF.

In its sample, this clonotype was seen a few times. The CDR3 here is CSAPGPGELFF. The CDR3 DNA reads as TGCAGCGCACCGGGGCCCGGGGAGCTGTTTTTT. J is TRBJ2-2 and V is TRBV29-1, with D possibly being TRBD1 or TRBD2 (5 bases each). Trimming removed 7 bases at V and 6 bases at J, with 9 bases between. Germline V CDR1 and CDR2: SQVTM, ANQGSEA. This CDR3 spans 11 amino acids.

The chain joins TRBV6-5 to TRBJ1-1, with unresolved D. The CDR3 length is 15 residues. Per germline, CDR1 MNHEY and CDR2 SVGAGI. With 4 bases removed from V and 1 base from J, the gap between germline ends came to 13 bases. This CDR3 is CASSSSFRPNTEAFF. The CDR3 DNA reads TGTGCCAGCAGTTCCTCCTTTCGTCCGAACACTGAAGCTTTCTTT.

This clonotype was counted only a few times. The chain employs TRBV6-6 and TRBJ2-2, with TRBD2 matching over 8 bases. Germline CDR1 and CDR2: MNHNY and SVGAGI (reference sequence). This CDR3 spans 16 amino acids. The V segment lost 6 bases and the J segment 4 bases; nucleotides outside the gene matches: 10. The CDR3 DNA reads as TGTGCCAGCAGAAACCCCGGGACTAGAGGCACCGGGGAGCTGTTTTTT. Translation gives CASRNPGTRGTGELFF.

The chain has TRBV4-3 and TRBJ2-1; 8 bases agree with TRBD2. Per the germline V gene, CDR1 is LGHNA and CDR2 is YSLEER. V trimming: 1 base; J trimming: 3 bases; junction bases outside the gene matches: 11. The CDR3 runs 18 residues. The CDR3 loop is CASSQGSGGAFGYNEQFF. The CDR3 coding sequence is TGCGCCAGCAGCCAAGGATCCGGGGGGGCCTTCGGCTACAATGAGCAGTTCTTC.

The chain couples TRBV27 to TRBJ2-5, with no clear D. The CDR3 is 14 residues long. The V gene's germline CDR1 is MNHEY and CDR2 SMNVEV (reference sequence). V shed 3 bases and J shed 0 bases, with 8 bases lying between them. This CDR3 reads CASSFNMYQETQYF. The DNA of the CDR3 is TGTGCCAGCAGTTTCAACATGTACCAAGAGACCCAGTACTTC.

J is TRBJ1-4 and V is TRBV12-3 or TRBV12-4; D is unclear. Trimming took 5 bases from V and 8 from J, leaving 15 bases between them. The CDR3 is made up of 14 amino acids. CDR3 amino acids: CASSQTGVGEKLFF. Written as DNA, the CDR3 is TGTGCCAGCAGTCAGACCGGGGTGGGAGAAAAACTGTTTTTT.

J is TRBJ2-5 and V is TRBV2; D is possibly TRBD1 or TRBD2 (6 bases each). The germline CDR1 and CDR2 sequences are SNHLY and FYNNEI. Trimming removed 8 bases at V and 0 bases at J, with 10 bases between. This CDR3 is 13 amino acids long. In nucleotides, the CDR3 is TGTGCCAGCGGGGGGCAGTACCAAGAGACCCAGTACTTC. This gives the protein CASGGQYQETQYF. Based on the CDR3 plus reference TRBV2 and TRBJ2-5, the full variable domain is EPEVTQTPSHQVTQMGQEVILRCVPISNHLYFYWYRQILGQKVEFLVSFYNNEISEKSEIFDDQFSVERPDGSNFTLKIRSTKLEDSAMYFCASGGQYQETQYFGPGTRLLVL.

The chain couples TRBV11-2 to TRBJ2-2; D uncertain. V was cut by 3 bases and J by 11 bases, with 4 bases left in between. From germline, CDR1 is SGHAT and CDR2 FQNNGV. The CDR3 sequence is 10 residues long. CDR3 bases: TGTGCCAGCAGCTTTAAAGAGCTGTTTTTT. Protein: CASSFKELFF.

The chain carries TRBV2 and TRBJ1-2; 9 positions agree with TRBD1. Germline values: CDR1 SNHLY, CDR2 FYNNEI. Losses at the gene ends were 7 bases for V and 3 bases for J; bases not matched to a gene: 6. CDR3 size: 14 residues. The CDR3 DNA sequence: TGTGCCAGCACCGGGACAGGGATATACTATGGCTACACCTTC. Protein sequence: CASTGTGIYYGYTF.